This T cell receptor (beta chain) derives from a study of blood T cell repertoires in COVID-19. On the study more broadly: PBMCs, B-cell-depleted T cells, or T cells provided the cDNA or gDNA that made up the material.

CDR1 SGDLS and CDR2 YYNGEE come from the germline V gene. Trimming took off 1 base at V and 7 bases at J, with 18 bases between the two ends. The CDR3 is 16 amino acids. Profiling relied on immunoSEQ multiplex PCR, and the TCRdb table lists in-frame clones only, not all of them. The profile shows hundreds of thousands of clones, 88% of them singletons. Residents of about two dozen US areas, aged 18 to 89 years, made up the participants. The rearrangement joins TRBV9 to TRBJ2-1; weak D call: TRBD2 (6 bases). Sequencing was performed on PBMCs or T cells enriched from blood (not recorded which). The sequence was collected from a woman aged 60-75 years in a cohort exposed to, infected with or recovered from COVID-19 (not recorded which). The CDR3 nucleotides read TGTGCCAGCAGCGTATACCGGGACGGGGGTGTAAATGAGCAGTTCTTC. Protein: CASSVYRDGGVNEQFF.